The 6 T cell receptor beta chains given below trace back to one sample, sequenced in a study of cytomegalovirus exposure and HLA in healthy donors. PCR employed 60 Vbeta and 13 Jbeta primers. TCRdb's copy holds only in-frame clones and misses some; the assay was immunoSEQ multiplex PCR. The table records about 100,000 clones, roughly three quarters of them present only once. The sample consisted of PBMCs. These receptors all stem from a female donor in good health and CMV-seropositive.

V is TRBV4-2 and J is TRBJ1-2, with unresolved D. The germline V gene encodes CDR1 LGHNA and CDR2 YNFKEQ. CDR3 length: 15 amino acids. V was shortened by 0 bases and J by 6 bases, with 14 bases between the two germline ends. The CDR3: CASSQEAGRRNGYTF. DNA of the CDR3: TGTGCCAGCAGCCAAGAGGCAGGTCGACGGAATGGCTACACCTTC.

V usage is TRBV7-6 and J usage is TRBJ2-1, with 9 bases matching TRBD2. This CDR3 is 19 amino acids long. J gave up 4 bases and V 1 base, and 14 bases lay outside the gene matches. Germline values: CDR1 SGHVS, CDR2 FNYEAQ. The CDR3 spells CASSLERTTWTSEYNEQFF. For the CDR3, the DNA is TGTGCCAGCAGCTTAGAAAGGACAACTTGGACTAGCGAATACAATGAGCAGTTCTTC.

The chain employs TRBV30 and TRBJ2-5; D possibly corresponds to TRBD1 (6 bases). The CDR3 sequence is 15 residues long. The germline V gene has CDR1 GTSNPN and CDR2 SVGIG (reference sequence). V was clipped by 5 bases and J by 5 bases, with 21 bases between them. CDR3 amino acids: CAWGDRKGVEETQYF. In DNA, the CDR3 is TGTGCCTGGGGAGACAGGAAGGGTGTGGAGGAGACCCAGTACTTC.

The CDR3 coding sequence is TGTGCCAGCAGCCCCGGTCGGTCGAACACTGAAGCTTTCTTT. Translating gives CASSPGRSNTEAFF. The chain uses TRBV11-3 and TRBJ1-1, with D unresolved. The CDR3 totals 14 residues. Trimming stripped 5 bases from V and 1 base from J, with 11 bases between. CDR1 SGHNT and CDR2 YENEEA come from the germline V gene.

This clone turned up a few times. The gene calls are TRBV18 and TRBJ2-5; perhaps TRBD1 as D (6 bases). V lost 3 bases and J 2 bases, leaving 13 bases between the germline ends. The CDR3 runs to 15 residues. Germline V CDR1 and CDR2: KGHSH, LQKENI. CDR3 in amino acids: CASSPNRQEQETQYF. The CDR3 region has the DNA TGTGCCAGCTCACCTAACCGACAGGAACAAGAGACCCAGTACTTC.

This chain links TRBV5-1 with TRBJ2-6; D remains unclear. V was cut by 0 bases and J by 4 bases, with 8 bases left in between. The CDR3 extends over 15 amino acids. The V gene's germline CDR1 is SGHRS and CDR2 YFSETQ. The CDR3 loop is CASSLEWRGANVLTF. Here the CDR3 DNA reads TGCGCCAGCAGCTTGGAGTGGCGGGGGGCCAACGTCCTGACTTTC.